The present T cell receptor beta chain was sequenced within a study of T-cell reconstitution after alpha-beta-depleted transplantation in children. Overall study results and limits: Some patients' high day-60 TCRbeta diversity was traced to surviving recipient T cells and thymic progenitors. By one year post-transplant, T-cell counts and diversity largely arose from T cells that were newly produced. Reportedly, roughly two months post-transplant, alpha-beta T cells arose from several hundred expanded graft clones.

Points on this clonotype: As yet, its antigen is unknown.

V lost 5 bases, J lost 2 bases, and 4 bases stayed unmatched. The V gene's germline CDR1 is SEHNR and CDR2 FQNEAQ (reference sequence). The CDR3 length is 14 residues. Unique molecular identifiers tagged the TCRbeta library. TCRdb reprocessed the PCR reads via MiXCR and lists one record per CDR3 protein. The sample gives some 120,000 distinct CDR3 sequences, over 9% of which show up once; approximately 36% is in the top ten. The chain employs TRBV7-9 and TRBJ2-3, with 7 positions matching TRBD1. The sequence came from a boy aged 2 to 10 with acute lymphoblastic leukemia, due to receive a stem cell transplant. Sequences were derived from PBMCs, sampled before TCRalphabeta/CD19-depleted stem cell transplant. The CDR3 nucleotides are TGTGCCAGCAGCCGACAGGGATACACAGATACGCAGTATTTT. Translating gives CASSRQGYTDTQYF.